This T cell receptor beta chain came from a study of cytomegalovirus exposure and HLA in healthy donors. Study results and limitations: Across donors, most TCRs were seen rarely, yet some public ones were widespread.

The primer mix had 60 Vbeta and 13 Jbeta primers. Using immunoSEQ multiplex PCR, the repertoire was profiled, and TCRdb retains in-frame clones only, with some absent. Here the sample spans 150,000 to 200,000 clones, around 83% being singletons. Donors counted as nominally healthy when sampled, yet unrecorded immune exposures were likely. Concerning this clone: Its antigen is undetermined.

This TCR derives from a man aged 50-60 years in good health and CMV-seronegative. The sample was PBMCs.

CDR3 DNA: TGCGCCAGCAGCTTGGCCGAGGCGGGATTAGCCAAAAACATTCAGTACTTC. This codes for CASSLAEAGLAKNIQYF. J is TRBJ2-4 and V is TRBV5-1; a possible D gene is TRBD2 (6 bases). The CDR3 length is 17 residues. Per the germline V gene, CDR1 is SGHRS and CDR2 is YFSETQ. Trimming stripped 0 bases from V and 0 bases from J, with 13 bases between.